This is a list of T cell receptor beta chains from one sample in a study of blood T cells in healthy people across ages. TCRdb re-called the 5' RACE reads with MiXCR, one entry per CDR3 protein. The top ten hold about 3.6% of the sample, which has 550,000 to 750,000 distinct CDR3 sequences, about 21% seen once. The source material was blood. Receptor source: a man between 65 and 85 years old in good health. Each CDR3 is given with its conserved first and last residue. The D gene is left open where the match is weak. Only part of the rows carry a size: once, few, many, or a class if the clone is expanded.

abundance	v_gene	j_gene	d_gene	len	CDR3nt	CDR3aa
few	TRBV12-3/TRBV12-4	TRBJ2-7	NA	12	TGTGCCAGCAGTGTGGAGGAGGGAGAGCAGTACTTC	CASSVEEGEQYF
NA	TRBV29-1	TRBJ2-7	TRBD1	13	TGCAGCGTCGGGACAGGGGGCGGCAACGAGCAGTACTTC	CSVGTGGGNEQYF
NA	TRBV6-6	TRBJ2-7	TRBD1	14	TGTGCCAGCTCCGCGGGACAGGGGGAATACGAGCAGTACTTC	CASSAGQGEYEQYF
NA	TRBV7-2	TRBJ2-5	NA	15	TGTGCCAGCAGCTTATCCTATGAAGGGCTTGAGACCCAGTACTTC	CASSLSYEGLETQYF
NA	TRBV6-8	TRBJ2-1	TRBD2	23	TGTGCCAGCAGTTATAACACCGGGACTAGCGGGAGGACATGTAGGGTAGGGTACAATGAGCAGTTCTTC	CASSYNTGTSGRTCRVGYNEQFF
few	TRBV20-1	TRBJ2-7	NA	12	TGCAGTGCCCCCGGGGAAACCTACGAGCAGTACTTC	CSAPGETYEQYF
once	TRBV12-3/TRBV12-4	TRBJ2-3	TRBD2	15	TGTGCCAGCAGGAGGACTAGCGGGACCACAGATACGCAGTATTTT	CASRRTSGTTDTQYF
NA	TRBV7-9	TRBJ2-7	TRBD1	12	TGTGCCAGCAGCCACCGACAGGGAGAGCAGTACTTC	CASSHRQGEQYF
NA	TRBV18	TRBJ2-5	TRBD2	16	TGTGCCAGCTCCGGGATGGGGACTAGATCCCAAGAGACCCAGTACTTC	CASSGMGTRSQETQYF
NA	TRBV10-3	TRBJ2-7	TRBD2	20	TGTGCCATCAGTCTAGGTCCGGGACGGCAAGGACTAGCGGGGTCCTACGAGCAGTACTTC	CAISLGPGRQGLAGSYEQYF
few	TRBV7-3	TRBJ1-1	NA	16	TGTGCCAGCAGCTTAATTCCGGGCCGGACGAAACATGAAGCTTTCTTT	CASSLIPGRTKHEAFF
few	TRBV3-1	TRBJ2-5	NA	16	TGTGCCAGCAGCCAAGAAGGACTAACAACAGGGGAGACCCAGTACTTC	CASSQEGLTTGETQYF
NA	TRBV25-1	TRBJ2-1	TRBD2	16	TGTGCCAGCAGTGCCTTACTAGCGGGGGGGTACAATGAGCAGTTCTTC	CASSALLAGGYNEQFF
NA	TRBV5-5	TRBJ1-3	NA	16	TGTGCCAGCAGCTTGGATCGTCGTACCTCTGGAAACACCATATATTTT	CASSLDRRTSGNTIYF
few	TRBV11-2	TRBJ2-3	NA	15	TGTGCCAGCAGCTTTGGGGCAGGCTCGGTGGATACGCAGTATTTT	CASSFGAGSVDTQYF
many	TRBV5-1	TRBJ2-1	NA	15	TGCGCCAGCAGCTTGGGGTCCGCGAGGGGCAATGAGCAGTTCTTC	CASSLGSARGNEQFF
NA	TRBV7-2	TRBJ2-3	TRBD2	16	TGTGCCAGCAGCTTATCAGCGGGAGGAGGGACAGATACGCAGTATTTT	CASSLSAGGGTDTQYF
few	TRBV27	TRBJ2-7	TRBD1	14	TGTGCCAGCAGTTGGGGACAGGCCCTCTACGAGCAGTACTTC	CASSWGQALYEQYF
NA	TRBV28	TRBJ2-7	TRBD1	12	TGTGCCAGTAGGGACAGGGTATACGAGCAGTGCTTC	CASRDRVYEQCF
NA	TRBV7-8	TRBJ2-5	TRBD2	16	TGTGCCAGCAGCCGCACAGGATCGAGCGGGATTGAGACCCAGTACTTC	CASSRTGSSGIETQYF
few	TRBV5-1	TRBJ2-1	TRBD2	15	TGCGCCAGCAGCTGGACTAGCGGGAGCAGCAATGAGCAGTTCTTC	CASSWTSGSSNEQFF
NA	TRBV6-6	TRBJ1-1	NA	10	TGTGCCACCGGTATGGGGGAAGCTTTCTTT	CATGMGEAFF
NA	TRBV5-1	TRBJ2-1	TRBD2	16	TGCGCCAGCAGCCCGATAGCGGGAAGATCCTACAATGAGCAGTTCTTC	CASSPIAGRSYNEQFF
few	TRBV7-6	TRBJ2-1	NA	15	TGTGCCAGCAGCTTAGGTTTATACTCCTACAATGAGCGGTTCTTC	CASSLGLYSYNERFF
few	TRBV28	TRBJ1-1	NA	13	TGTGCCAGCAGTTGGGGGGGCTTGACTGAAGCTTTCTTT	CASSWGGLTEAFF
NA	TRBV7-9	TRBJ1-3	NA	15	TGTGCCAGCAGCTTAACGAGGAACTCTGGAAACGCCATATATTTT	CASSLTRNSGNAIYF
many	TRBV6-5	TRBJ2-5	TRBD2	14	TGTGCCAGCAGTCCGGGACTAGGAGAAGAGACCCAGTACTTC	CASSPGLGEETQYF
NA	TRBV6-6	TRBJ2-7	NA	14	TGTGCCAGCAGGGAGAACGACAGGACCTACGAGCAGTACTTC	CASRENDRTYEQYF
once	TRBV4-1	TRBJ2-7	TRBD1	12	TGCGCCAGCAGCCAAGAGAGGGGGCGTCGGTACTTC	CASSQERGRRYF
few	TRBV20-1	TRBJ1-2	TRBD1	16	TGCAGTGCTAGGGATGGGACAGGGGAAAACCACTATGGCTACACCTTC	CSARDGTGENHYGYTF
few	TRBV29-1	TRBJ1-5	NA	13	TGCAGCGCCCAAAGTCAGTCCAATCAGCCCCAGCATTTT	CSAQSQSNQPQHF
NA	TRBV6-1	TRBJ2-4	NA	16	TGTGCTAGCAGTGATTACAGGGTTAGGGCCAAAAACATTCAGTACTTC	CASSDYRVRAKNIQYF
few	TRBV7-2	TRBJ1-1	TRBD1	17	TGTGCCAGCAGCTTAGGTCTGGGACAGGGTTATTACGGTGAAGCTTTCTTT	CASSLGLGQGYYGEAFF
few	TRBV4-2	TRBJ2-7	TRBD2	18	TGTGCCAGCAGCCAAGAGAGGATTAGCGGGAGAAACTTCTACGAGCAGTACTTC	CASSQERISGRNFYEQYF
NA	TRBV20-1	TRBJ1-1	NA	13	TGCAGTGCTCACCGGGACTCGGGCACTGAAGCTTTCTTT	CSAHRDSGTEAFF